Listed below are T cell receptor beta chains from one sample, sequenced in a study of beta chain features in type 1 diabetes. TCRdb keeps only in-frame clones here, not all; method: immunoSEQ multiplex PCR. The sample lists about 340,000 clones; around an eighth were seen once. Sequencing input: naive CD4+ T cells from blood. These receptors were obtained from a woman in her late teens or twenties with type 1 diabetes. Both conserved end residues are part of each CDR3. A D gene is named only where the DNA matches it firmly. Clone size is given for some rows only: seen once, a few or many times, or a class if the clone is expanded.

J gene,clone size,D gene,V gene,CDR3 DNA,CDR3 protein
TRBJ2-1,NA,NA,TRBV5-1,TGCGCCAGCAGCTTGGTCCAGGGGCGTAACAATGAGCAGTTCTTC,CASSLVQGRNNEQFF
TRBJ2-1,few,TRBD2,TRBV7-2,TGTGCCAGCCCTATAAGGGGAGGGACTAGCGGGGCCAATGAGCAGTTCTTC,CASPIRGGTSGANEQFF
TRBJ1-1,NA,NA,TRBV7-9,TGTGCCAGCAGCTTAGATAGGTGGGGGGATTACACTGAAGCTTTCTTT,CASSLDRWGDYTEAFF
TRBJ1-2,few,NA,TRBV25-1,TGTGCCAGCAGCCTCGGGGGTACCTATGGCTACACCTTC,CASSLGGTYGYTF
TRBJ2-1,NA,NA,TRBV19,TGTGCCAGTAGTATCGCCGGGAGCTCCTACAATGAGCAGTTCTTC,CASSIAGSSYNEQFF
TRBJ1-1,NA,TRBD1,TRBV10-3,TGTGCCATCAGTGAGTTCCTTGGACAGGTTGAAGCTTTCTTT,CAISEFLGQVEAFF
TRBJ2-7,NA,TRBD2,TRBV25-1,TGTGCCAGCAGTGAGTATAGCGGGAGGCCCTCCTACGAGCAGTACTTC,CASSEYSGRPSYEQYF
TRBJ2-1,few,TRBD2,TRBV7-8,TGTGCCAGCAGCCCGAGCGGGGGGACCTACAATGAGCAGTTCTTC,CASSPSGGTYNEQFF
TRBJ2-1,few,TRBD2,TRBV6-6,TGTGCCAGCAGTTTCCCTGGACTAGCGGGAAACAATGAGCAGTTCTTC,CASSFPGLAGNNEQFF
TRBJ2-5,NA,TRBD2,TRBV27,TGTGCCAGCAGTTCCGAGCGGGAGGGAGAGACCCAGTACTTC,CASSSEREGETQYF
TRBJ1-5,few,NA,TRBV18,TGTGCCAGCTCACCTTCCCTGAATCAGCCCCAGCATTTT,CASSPSLNQPQHF
TRBJ1-5,NA,NA,TRBV18,TGTGCCAGCTCACCCACACGGGGGAATGGGGATAGCAATCAGCCCCAGCATTTT,CASSPTRGNGDSNQPQHF
TRBJ2-1,once,NA,TRBV29-1,TGCAGCGTTGTAGGACTGGGCAGGAGGAGGAATGAGCAGTTCTTC,CSVVGLGRRRNEQFF
TRBJ2-1,NA,TRBD2,TRBV7-3,TGTGCCAGCAGCCCTACCCCTAGCGGGAGGCAGTTCTTC,CASSPTPSGRQFF
TRBJ2-2,NA,TRBD1,TRBV6-5,TGTGCCAGCAGCCCCAAGGGGGCGGGCACCGGGGAGCTGTTTTTT,CASSPKGAGTGELFF
TRBJ2-5,NA,NA,TRBV25-1,TGTGCCAGCCAACCCACAATAGACATCGGAGGTGTAGAGACCCAGTACTTC,CASQPTIDIGGVETQYF
TRBJ1-2,NA,NA,TRBV19,TGTGCCAGTAGTTGGGCAGGGCTCGGCTACACCTTC,CASSWAGLGYTF
TRBJ2-1,few,TRBD2,TRBV19,TGTGCCAGTAGTACCCTAGCGGGCCGGCACAATGAGCAGTTCTTC,CASSTLAGRHNEQFF
TRBJ1-2,NA,TRBD1,TRBV18,TGTGCCAGCTCACCCCAGGGACAGGACGCTAAACTCTTC,CASSPQGQDAKLF
TRBJ1-1,few,TRBD1,TRBV29-1,TGCAGCGTTGCTCAAGGACAGGGGTTAGCTTTCTTT,CSVAQGQGLAFF
TRBJ1-1,NA,TRBD1,TRBV27,TGTGCCAGCAGTCCCCGGGACAGGGTAGGGAACACTGAAGCTTTCTTT,CASSPRDRVGNTEAFF
TRBJ2-2,few,NA,TRBV10-3,TGTGCCACTGCGGGAAACACCGGGGAGCTGTTTTTT,CATAGNTGELFF
TRBJ1-4,NA,NA,TRBV19,TGTGCCAGTAGTCCGGACTCAACTAATGAAAAACTGTTTTTT,CASSPDSTNEKLFF
TRBJ1-1,few,TRBD1,TRBV7-9,TGTGCCAGCAGCTTTAGGAGGGGGCTGAACACTGAAGCTTTCTTT,CASSFRRGLNTEAFF
TRBJ1-1,few,NA,TRBV5-1,TGCGCCAGCAGCCCCTCGGGACTCGGGAACACTGAAGCTTTCTTT,CASSPSGLGNTEAFF
TRBJ1-5,NA,NA,TRBV30,TGTGCCTGGAGTCCCCGGGAAAATCAGCCCCAGCATTTT,CAWSPRENQPQHF
TRBJ1-4,NA,TRBD1,TRBV28,TGTGCCAGCAGTTTCGGGGGACAGGGAAATGAAAAACTGTTTTTT,CASSFGGQGNEKLFF
TRBJ2-1,few,TRBD1,TRBV4-3,TGCGCCAGCAGCCAAGGTCAGGGGGCATACAATGAGCAGTTCTTC,CASSQGQGAYNEQFF
TRBJ2-5,NA,NA,TRBV5-1,TGCGCCAGCAGCGCAAGGACCTCCCAGGGGACCCAGTACTTC,CASSARTSQGTQYF
TRBJ1-5,few,TRBD1,TRBV29-1,TGCAGCGTCGCGCTGGGACAGGGTGATCAGCCCCAGCATTTT,CSVALGQGDQPQHF
TRBJ2-7,few,NA,TRBV5-1,TGCGCCAGCAGCTTGGTCTATGGTTCCGGCGAGCAGTACTTC,CASSLVYGSGEQYF
TRBJ1-5,NA,NA,TRBV2,TGTGCCACTGTGGGAGGTCCCGACCAGCCCCAGCATTTT,CATVGGPDQPQHF
TRBJ2-3,NA,NA,TRBV14,TGTGCCAGCAGCCAAGATTCGGGGTCGCCACCGCAGTATTTT,CASSQDSGSPPQYF
TRBJ2-7,few,NA,TRBV2,TGTGCCAGCCGCCGGGACTTGCCCTACGAGCAGTACTTC,CASRRDLPYEQYF
TRBJ2-7,few,NA,TRBV5-1,TGCGCCAGCAGCCAACGAATAGATAGCGGTAACTACGAGCAGTACTTC,CASSQRIDSGNYEQYF
TRBJ2-7,NA,NA,TRBV14,TGTGCCAGCAGCCAAGGGCATATTGGGCAGTACTTC,CASSQGHIGQYF
TRBJ1-4,few,NA,TRBV19,TGTGCCAGTAGTATAATCGGGGGAACTAATGAAAAACTGTTTTTT,CASSIIGGTNEKLFF
TRBJ1-3,NA,NA,TRBV23-1,TGCGCCAGCCGTTTTCGGCAGGGCCCATTCTCTGGAAACACCATATATTTT,CASRFRQGPFSGNTIYF
TRBJ2-7,few,TRBD2,TRBV5-4,TGTGCCAGCAGCTTGTTGCCAGCGGGAGTTACTAGCGAGCAGTACTTC,CASSLLPAGVTSEQYF
TRBJ2-7,NA,NA,TRBV29-1,TGCAGCGTTGAAGATCCGCATTCGGGGGGCCTCGACGAGCAGTACTTC,CSVEDPHSGGLDEQYF
TRBJ2-1,NA,NA,TRBV27,TGTGCCAGCAGTAGAGGGAGCCTTGGATACAATGAGCAGTTCTTC,CASSRGSLGYNEQFF
TRBJ2-3,few,TRBD2,TRBV14,TGTGCCAGCAGCGGGAGGGCGATTGAGAGGAATACGCAGTATTTT,CASSGRAIERNTQYF
TRBJ2-3,few,NA,TRBV18,TGTGCCAGCTCACCCGGTACGACAGATACGCAGTATTTT,CASSPGTTDTQYF
TRBJ2-2,few,NA,TRBV5-4,TGTGCCAGCAGCTCCCGGAGTTTGGACACCGGGGAGCTGTTTTTT,CASSSRSLDTGELFF
TRBJ2-5,NA,TRBD1,TRBV5-1,TGCGCCAGCAGCAGAGGACAGGGGGCCTTCCAAGAGACCCAGTACTTC,CASSRGQGAFQETQYF
TRBJ2-3,NA,TRBD1,TRBV30,TGTGCCGGGACAGGGGGCGATATCTATACAGATACGCAGTATTTT,CAGTGGDIYTDTQYF